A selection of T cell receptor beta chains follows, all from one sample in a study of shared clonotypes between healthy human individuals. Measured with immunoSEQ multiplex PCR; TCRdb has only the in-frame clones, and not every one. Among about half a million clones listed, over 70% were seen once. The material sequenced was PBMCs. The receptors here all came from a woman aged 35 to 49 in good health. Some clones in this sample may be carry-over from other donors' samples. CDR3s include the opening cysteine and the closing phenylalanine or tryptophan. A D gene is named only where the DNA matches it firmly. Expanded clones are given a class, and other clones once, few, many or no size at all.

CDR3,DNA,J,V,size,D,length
CASSKAGLGGGYGYTF,TGTGCCAGCAGCAAGGCGGGGTTGGGGGGCGGCTATGGCTACACCTTC,TRBJ1-2,TRBV5-4,NA,NA,16
CASSQVEGGGYNEQFF,TGCGCCAGCAGCCAAGTGGAGGGCGGGGGGTACAATGAGCAGTTCTTC,TRBJ2-1,TRBV4-3,NA,TRBD2,16
CASSERETGYEQYF,TGTGCCAGCAGTGAGCGGGAGACGGGCTACGAGCAGTACTTC,TRBJ2-7,TRBV2,NA,TRBD2,14
CASSLVDYQETQYF,TGTGCCAGCAGCTTAGTAGACTACCAAGAGACCCAGTACTTC,TRBJ2-5,TRBV7-9,NA,NA,14
CASSLEAGDTQYF,TGTGCCAGCAGCTTAGAAGCTGGAGATACGCAGTATTTT,TRBJ2-3,TRBV11-2,NA,NA,13
CSVVGRDIGETQYF,TGCAGCGTTGTCGGCAGGGACATAGGGGAGACCCAGTACTTC,TRBJ2-5,TRBV29-1,NA,NA,14
CASSFGTGGDGYGYTF,TGTGCCAGCAGCTTTGGGACAGGGGGTGATGGCTATGGCTACACCTTC,TRBJ1-2,TRBV7-9,NA,TRBD1,16
CASSALDRTAYGYTF,TGTGCCAGCAGTGCCTTGGACAGGACCGCCTATGGCTACACCTTC,TRBJ1-2,TRBV6-1,NA,TRBD1,15
CASNSGQFYGYTF,TGTGCCAGCAATTCGGGACAGTTTTATGGCTACACCTTC,TRBJ1-2,TRBV6-1,NA,TRBD1,13
CASSYDYLGEQYF,TGTGCCAGCAGCTACGACTATCTTGGTGAGCAGTACTTC,TRBJ2-7,TRBV7-9,NA,NA,13
CASSSGPPGSGTETQYF,TGTGCCAGCAGCTCAGGGCCACCCGGGAGCGGGACGGAGACCCAGTACTTC,TRBJ2-5,TRBV7-3,few,TRBD2,17
CAISSDRNYGYTF,TGTGCCATCAGCTCCGACAGAAACTATGGCTACACCTTC,TRBJ1-2,TRBV10-3,NA,NA,13
CASSPLKGYSYNEQFF,TGCGCCAGCAGCCCGCTGAAAGGCTACTCCTACAATGAGCAGTTCTTC,TRBJ2-1,TRBV4-3,NA,NA,16
CASSSGDGNTIYF,TGTGCCAGCAGTTCCGGGGATGGAAACACCATATATTTT,TRBJ1-3,TRBV6-6,NA,NA,13
CATGPGPPNEKLFF,TGTGCCACCGGACCGGGACCCCCTAATGAAAAACTGTTTTTT,TRBJ1-4,TRBV10-3,NA,NA,14
CASSGQGIHTEAFF,TGTGCCAGCTCGGGACAGGGGATCCACACTGAAGCTTTCTTT,TRBJ1-1,TRBV28,NA,TRBD1,14
CASSRALADTQYF,TGTGCCAGCAGCAGAGCTTTAGCAGATACGCAGTATTTT,TRBJ2-3,TRBV11-2,NA,NA,13
CASSSGTYEQYF,TGTGCCAGCAGCTCCGGGACATACGAGCAGTACTTC,TRBJ2-7,TRBV5-4,NA,NA,12
CASSFGTLTGDTQYF,TGTGCCAGCAGTTTCGGGACACTAACGGGGGATACGCAGTATTTT,TRBJ2-3,TRBV28,NA,NA,15
CASRDTGRGYEQYF,TGCGCCAGCCGAGATACTGGGAGAGGGTACGAGCAGTACTTC,TRBJ2-7,TRBV5-1,NA,NA,14
CASSTPRNHYEQYF,TGTGCCAGTAGTACGCCTAGGAACCACTACGAGCAGTACTTC,TRBJ2-7,TRBV19,NA,NA,14
CASSLVSGAGANVLTF,TGCGCCAGCAGCTTGGTGTCGGGGGCCGGGGCCAACGTCCTGACTTTC,TRBJ2-6,TRBV5-1,NA,NA,16
CASSDNGQVNQPQHF,TGTGCCAGCAGTGATAATGGGCAGGTTAATCAGCCCCAGCATTTT,TRBJ1-5,TRBV2,NA,NA,15
CASSQLHSGRSYNEQFF,TGCGCCAGCAGCCAGCTTCATAGCGGGAGGTCCTACAATGAGCAGTTCTTC,TRBJ2-1,TRBV4-1,once,TRBD2,17
CASSLDYLGGETQYF,TGTGCCAGCAGCTTAGACTACTTAGGTGGGGAGACCCAGTACTTC,TRBJ2-5,TRBV7-2,NA,NA,15
CASRGTISNQPQHF,TGTGCCAGTAGAGGGACCATTAGCAATCAGCCCCAGCATTTT,TRBJ1-5,TRBV6-1,NA,NA,14
CASSTQLAGELFF,TGTGCCAGCAGTACACAGCTGGCCGGGGAGCTGTTTTTT,TRBJ2-2,TRBV5-7,NA,NA,13
CASSPPGTSIQQYF,TGTGCCAGCAGTCCTCCCGGGACATCGATCCAGCAGTACTTC,TRBJ2-7,TRBV28,few,NA,14
CASSWDRGQPQHF,TGTGCCAGCAGTTGGGACAGGGGTCAGCCCCAGCATTTT,TRBJ1-5,TRBV2,NA,TRBD1,13
CASSLGEGMNHCF,TGTGCCAGCAGCTTGGGTGAAGGGATGAACCACTGCTTT,TRBJ1-1,TRBV5-4,NA,NA,13
CASSLAGGGFTEAFF,TGCGCCAGCAGCTTGGCAGGGGGCGGCTTCACTGAAGCTTTCTTT,TRBJ1-1,TRBV5-1,NA,TRBD1,15
CASSIQSGLAVMTQYF,TGTGCCAGTAGTATCCAATCCGGACTAGCGGTGATGACCCAGTACTTC,TRBJ2-5,TRBV19,NA,TRBD2,16
CASSYSGISGANVLTF,TGTGCCAGCAGTTACTCCGGTATCTCTGGGGCCAACGTCCTGACTTTC,TRBJ2-6,TRBV28,many,NA,16
CASSSGRFVGELFF,TGTGCCAGCAGTAGCGGGAGATTTGTCGGGGAGCTGTTTTTT,TRBJ2-2,TRBV7-2,NA,TRBD2,14
CASSPVDFVGELFF,TGCGCCAGCAGCCCCGTCGACTTTGTCGGGGAGCTGTTTTTT,TRBJ2-2,TRBV4-3,NA,NA,14
CASSPAGTGSYEQYF,TGTGCCAGCTCACCTGCGGGGACAGGGAGCTACGAGCAGTACTTC,TRBJ2-7,TRBV18,few,TRBD1,15
CASSPAEGGTEAFF,TGTGCCAGCAGCCCGGCGGAAGGTGGGACTGAAGCTTTCTTT,TRBJ1-1,TRBV7-8,NA,NA,14
CASSGTGGMTDTQYF,TGTGCCAGCTCGGGGACAGGGGGGATGACGGATACGCAGTATTTT,TRBJ2-3,TRBV18,NA,TRBD1,15
CASSSQTGENEKLFF,TGTGCCAGCAGCTCCCAGACAGGAGAAAATGAAAAACTGTTTTTT,TRBJ1-4,TRBV7-2,NA,NA,15
CASSLSLAGNYEQYF,TGTGCCAGCAGCTTATCCCTAGCGGGCAACTACGAGCAGTACTTC,TRBJ2-7,TRBV7-8,NA,TRBD2,15
CASTLGLAGGEQFF,TGTGCCAGCACCCTTGGACTAGCGGGAGGGGAGCAGTTCTTC,TRBJ2-1,TRBV7-2,NA,TRBD2,14
CARATPLQGPHRETQYF,TGCGCCAGAGCAACCCCTCTACAGGGACCACACCGAGAGACCCAGTACTTC,TRBJ2-5,TRBV10-1,NA,NA,17
CASSRVPLAGEVGEQFF,TGTGCCAGCAGCCGGGTACCGCTAGCGGGAGAAGTTGGGGAGCAGTTCTTC,TRBJ2-1,TRBV7-6,NA,TRBD2,17
CASSKGLGFEQYF,TGTGCCAGCAGTAAGGGACTGGGATTCGAGCAGTACTTC,TRBJ2-7,TRBV6-6,NA,NA,13
CASSSTLGAGNTIYF,TGTGCCAGCAGCTCTACCTTGGGGGCCGGAAACACCATATATTTT,TRBJ1-3,TRBV7-8,NA,NA,15
CAWGPVAKNIQYF,TGTGCCTGGGGACCGGTAGCCAAAAACATTCAGTACTTC,TRBJ2-4,TRBV30,NA,NA,13
CASSLERRSYNEQFF,TGTGCCAGCAGCTTAGAGCGCCGCTCCTACAATGAGCAGTTCTTC,TRBJ2-1,TRBV7-2,NA,NA,15
CASSLESYGYTF,TGTGCCAGCAGCCTTGAATCCTATGGCTACACCTTC,TRBJ1-2,TRBV4-2,NA,NA,12
CASLLQQGPHYEQYF,TGTGCCAGCTTGCTCCAACAGGGACCCCACTACGAGCAGTACTTC,TRBJ2-7,TRBV6-1,NA,NA,15
CASSVDRFPGRMETQYF,TGTGCCAGCAGCGTAGATCGGTTCCCAGGGAGGATGGAGACCCAGTACTTC,TRBJ2-5,TRBV9,NA,NA,17
CASRREERSTDTQYF,TGCGCCAGCAGGAGGGAGGAGAGGAGCACAGATACGCAGTATTTT,TRBJ2-3,TRBV5-1,NA,NA,15
CAWSGTQVGNTIYF,TGTGCCTGGAGTGGAACGCAGGTTGGAAACACCATATATTTT,TRBJ1-3,TRBV30,NA,NA,14
CASSPSGANQETQYF,TGTGCCAGCAGTCCATCAGGGGCTAACCAAGAGACCCAGTACTTC,TRBJ2-5,TRBV28,NA,NA,15
CASSPPTTGSLETQYF,TGTGCCAGCTCACCACCGACGACGGGTTCGTTGGAGACCCAGTACTTC,TRBJ2-5,TRBV18,NA,NA,16
CASSPGGTGAYEQYF,TGCGCCAGCAGCCCCGGAGGCACAGGGGCCTACGAGCAGTACTTC,TRBJ2-7,TRBV5-1,NA,TRBD1,15
CASSPPGQGTDTQYF,TGTGCCAGCTCACCACCGGGACAGGGGACAGATACGCAGTATTTT,TRBJ2-3,TRBV18,NA,TRBD1,15
CASSLEIIGVSYNEQFF,TGTGCCAGCAGCTTAGAGATCATCGGGGTATCATACAATGAGCAGTTCTTC,TRBJ2-1,TRBV7-9,few,NA,17
CASSQTWGEGPEQFF,TGTGCCAGCAGCCAAACATGGGGGGAGGGCCCTGAGCAGTTCTTC,TRBJ2-1,TRBV4-2,NA,TRBD2,15
CASSYRGQGEQYF,TGTGCCAGCAGTTACAGGGGGCAAGGCGAGCAGTACTTC,TRBJ2-7,TRBV6-6,NA,TRBD1,13
CASSVTYEQYF,TGTGCCAGCAGCGTAACCTACGAGCAGTACTTC,TRBJ2-7,TRBV9,many,NA,11